The entry below gives a single T cell receptor beta chain sequence along with its context. Its antigen is still unknown. The V and J ends lost 3 bases and 2 bases, in that order; junction bases with no gene match: 1. The CDR3 loop spans 14 amino acids. Germline CDR1 is MDHEN and CDR2 is SYDVKM. This sample stems from a study of shared clonotypes between healthy human individuals. Points from the study as a whole: All-four-donor shared clonotypes had higher generation probabilities than non-shared clonotypes did. With a handful of donors compared, 4.5% to 6.5% of naive CD4 clonotypes were shared.

The data were produced by immunoSEQ multiplex PCR, yet TCRdb's version contains in-frame clones alone and is incomplete. This table has about 1,800,000 clones, over 85% appearing once. Positive CCR7 selection of CD45RO-negative cells yielded the naive CD8 cells, and terminally differentiated effector memory CD45RA+ cells were excluded. Sequenced input: naive CD8+ T cells sorted from blood. The sequence was collected from a young man in good health. J is TRBJ1-5 and V is TRBV28; TRBD1 matches 7 bases. The CDR3 loop is CASSFDRGNQPQHF. The CDR3 bases are TGTGCCAGCAGTTTTGACAGGGGCAATCAGCCCCAGCATTTT.